This TCR beta chain was profiled in a study of cytomegalovirus exposure and HLA in healthy donors. With 60 Vbeta and 13 Jbeta primers, the PCR was carried out. Generated by immunoSEQ multiplex PCR, the TCRdb table keeps only in-frame clones and is missing some. Among about 190,000 clones listed, more than 75% were seen once. The germline V and J ends were trimmed by 3 bases and 4 bases, with 8 bases remaining between them. Germline loops: CDR1 SGHNT, CDR2 YYREEE (reference sequence). This CDR3 is 14 amino acids long. The sequenced sample consisted of PBMCs. This TCR came from a woman aged 25 to 39 in good health and CMV-seropositive. The gene calls are TRBV5-4 and TRBJ2-6; perhaps TRBD2 as D (5 bases). The CDR3 protein is CASSSLAGANVLTF. CDR3 DNA sequence: TGTGCCAGCAGCTCTTTAGCGGGGGCCAACGTCCTGACTTTC.